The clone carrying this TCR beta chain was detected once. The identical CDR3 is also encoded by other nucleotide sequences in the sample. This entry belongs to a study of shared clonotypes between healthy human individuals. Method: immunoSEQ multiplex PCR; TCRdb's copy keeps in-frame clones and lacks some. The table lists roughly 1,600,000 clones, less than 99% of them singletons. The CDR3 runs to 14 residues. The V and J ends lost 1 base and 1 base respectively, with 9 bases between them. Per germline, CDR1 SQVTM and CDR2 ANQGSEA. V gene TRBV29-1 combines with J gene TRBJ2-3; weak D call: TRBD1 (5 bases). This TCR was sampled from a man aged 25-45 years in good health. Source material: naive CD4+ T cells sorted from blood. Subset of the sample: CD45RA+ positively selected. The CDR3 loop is CSVEGQGGTDTQYF. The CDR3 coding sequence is TGCAGCGTTGAAGGGCAAGGGGGCACAGATACGCAGTATTTT.